The text below deals with one T cell receptor (beta chain). Produced via immunoSEQ multiplex PCR; TCRdb's table is partial and in-frame only. This table has roughly 300,000 clones, around 69% appearing once. This sample is drawn from a study of cytotoxic CD8 clonotypes in ibrutinib-treated CLL. Sequencing was performed on PBMCs, taken at disease progression, from a patient treated with ibrutinib. This sequence was found in a human donor with chronic lymphocytic leukemia.

In DNA form, the CDR3 reads TGTGCCACCAGCAGAGCTGGCTTCTACGGTGAAAAACTGTTTTTT. Translated: CATSRAGFYGEKLFF. The genes are TRBV15 and TRBJ1-4; D is undetermined. The V gene's germline CDR1 is LNHNV and CDR2 YYDKDF (reference sequence). Trimming removed 1 base from V and 7 bases from J, with 13 bases in between. This CDR3 has 15 residues.